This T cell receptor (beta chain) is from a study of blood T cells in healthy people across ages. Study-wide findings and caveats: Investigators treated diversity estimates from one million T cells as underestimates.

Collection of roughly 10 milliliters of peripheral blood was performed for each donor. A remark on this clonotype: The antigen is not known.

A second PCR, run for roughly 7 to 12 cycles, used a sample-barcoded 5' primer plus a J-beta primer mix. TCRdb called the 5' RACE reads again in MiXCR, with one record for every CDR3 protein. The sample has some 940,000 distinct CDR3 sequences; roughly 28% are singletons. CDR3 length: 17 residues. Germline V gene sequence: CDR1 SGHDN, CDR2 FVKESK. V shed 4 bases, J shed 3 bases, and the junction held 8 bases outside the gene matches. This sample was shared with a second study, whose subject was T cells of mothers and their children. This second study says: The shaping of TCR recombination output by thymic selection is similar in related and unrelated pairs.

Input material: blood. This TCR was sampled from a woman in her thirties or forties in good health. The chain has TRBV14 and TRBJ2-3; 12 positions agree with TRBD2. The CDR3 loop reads CASSLLAGGIGTDTQYF. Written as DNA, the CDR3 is TGTGCCAGCAGCCTACTAGCGGGGGGTATCGGAACAGATACGCAGTATTTT.